The rows below give T cell receptor beta chains drawn from one sample of a study of blood T cell repertoires in COVID-19. The method was immunoSEQ multiplex PCR; TCRdb's version includes in-frame clones alone and lacks a portion of them. The table lists 250,000 to 350,000 clones, around 90% of them singletons, with approximately 2.2% in the top ten. The sequenced sample consisted of peripheral blood. These receptors were obtained from a young man with active or convalescent COVID-19. Both conserved end residues are trimmed from each CDR3. Each record gives: V gene, J gene, CDR3 protein.

V gene: TRBV7-2
J gene: TRBJ2-1
CDR3 protein: ASSPGWVNEQF

V gene: TRBV19
J gene: TRBJ2-1
CDR3 protein: ASSAGRDSGYNEQF

V gene: TRBV4-1
J gene: TRBJ1-2
CDR3 protein: ASSQTLTGTNYGYT

V gene: TRBV7-2
J gene: TRBJ1-1
CDR3 protein: ASRQWTALNTEAF

V gene: TRBV18
J gene: TRBJ1-1
CDR3 protein: ASSPAQNTEAF

V gene: TRBV28
J gene: TRBJ2-1
CDR3 protein: ASSLRTLYNEQF

V gene: TRBV7-2
J gene: TRBJ2-7
CDR3 protein: ASSLEWGGIYEQY

V gene: TRBV29-1
J gene: TRBJ2-7
CDR3 protein: SVMGLGEQY

V gene: TRBV7-2
J gene: TRBJ2-6
CDR3 protein: ASILALGGGSGANVLT

V gene: TRBV18
J gene: TRBJ1-1
CDR3 protein: ASSPSQGAWNTEAF

V gene: TRBV12-3/TRBV12-4
J gene: TRBJ1-1
CDR3 protein: ASSLDLSTEAF

V gene: TRBV18
J gene: TRBJ1-1
CDR3 protein: ASSQQANTEAF

V gene: TRBV2
J gene: TRBJ1-5
CDR3 protein: ASSEGQGAYQPQH

V gene: TRBV10-2
J gene: TRBJ2-5
CDR3 protein: ASSESRWASGTQETQY

V gene: TRBV28
J gene: TRBJ2-7
CDR3 protein: ASSYRGLASLEQY

V gene: TRBV7-6
J gene: TRBJ1-4
CDR3 protein: ASSELVATNEKLF

V gene: TRBV9
J gene: TRBJ1-2
CDR3 protein: ASSGDRSGYGYT

V gene: TRBV11-2
J gene: TRBJ2-5
CDR3 protein: ASSQNQETQY

V gene: TRBV27
J gene: TRBJ1-2
CDR3 protein: ASSLSRDYGYT

V gene: TRBV27
J gene: TRBJ1-1
CDR3 protein: ASSLYRGPLGEAF

V gene: TRBV29-1
J gene: TRBJ1-1
CDR3 protein: SVGGSTEAF

V gene: TRBV19
J gene: TRBJ2-6
CDR3 protein: ASRDRSSSGANVLT